This TCR beta chain comes out of a study of T cell responses to AZD1222 COVID-19 vaccine. Study in general: It was second doses at about 4 or about 12 weeks that were pooled.

The length of the CDR3 is 18 residues. With V trimmed by 4 bases and J by 2 bases, 14 bases remained unmatched. CDR1 and CDR2 from the germline V gene are LGHDT and YNNKEL (reference sequence). Remarks on this clone: Its matching antigen is unknown.

Only in-frame clones appear in the TCRdb table, and some are missing; sequencing was by immunoSEQ multiplex PCR. This repertoire shows 100,000 to 150,000 clones, around 84% found once; its top ten account for 20% to 25%. Findings of the study overall: A rise in Spike-specific TCR breadth and depth followed two AZD1222 doses. Baseline serology detected seropositivity in only a handful of AZD1222 recipients. There were repertoire samples only from the period after the peak T cell response.

Sequencing used peripheral blood, obtained on day 0 of AZD1222 vaccination. The origin of this receptor is an adult in good health. The rearrangement joins TRBV3-1 (or the pseudogene TRBV3-2) to TRBJ1-5; 7 nucleotides line up with TRBD1. The CDR3 nucleotides read TGTGCCAGCAGCCCCAGCCCTGGACAGGTGGCAGGCAATCAGCCCCAGCATTTT. It encodes CASSPSPGQVAGNQPQHF.